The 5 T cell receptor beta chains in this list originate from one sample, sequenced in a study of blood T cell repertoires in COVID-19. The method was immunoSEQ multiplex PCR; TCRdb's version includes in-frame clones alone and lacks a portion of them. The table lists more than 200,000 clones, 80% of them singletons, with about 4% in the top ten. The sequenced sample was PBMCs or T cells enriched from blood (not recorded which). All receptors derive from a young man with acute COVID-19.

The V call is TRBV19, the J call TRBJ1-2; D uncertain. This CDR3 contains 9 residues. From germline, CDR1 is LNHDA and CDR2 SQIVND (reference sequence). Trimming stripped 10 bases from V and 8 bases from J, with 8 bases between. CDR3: CATGKGYTF. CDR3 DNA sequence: TGTGCCACCGGGAAGGGCTACACCTTC.

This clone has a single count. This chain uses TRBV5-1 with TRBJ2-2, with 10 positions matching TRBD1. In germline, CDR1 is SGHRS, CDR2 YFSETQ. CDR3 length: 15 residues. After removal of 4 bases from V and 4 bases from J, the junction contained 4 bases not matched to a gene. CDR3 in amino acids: CASSTGTGVTGELFF. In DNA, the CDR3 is TGCGCCAGCAGCACCGGGACAGGGGTCACCGGGGAGCTGTTTTTT.

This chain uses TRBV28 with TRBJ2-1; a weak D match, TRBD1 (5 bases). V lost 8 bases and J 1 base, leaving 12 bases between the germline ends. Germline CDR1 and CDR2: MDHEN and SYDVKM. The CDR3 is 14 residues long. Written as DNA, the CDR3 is TGTGCCAGCGCAGCAAGGGGATCCTACAATGAGCAGTTCTTC. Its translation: CASAARGSYNEQFF.

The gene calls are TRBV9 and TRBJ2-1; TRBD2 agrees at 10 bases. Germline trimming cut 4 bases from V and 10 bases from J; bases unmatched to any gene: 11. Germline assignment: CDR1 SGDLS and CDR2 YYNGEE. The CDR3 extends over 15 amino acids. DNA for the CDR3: TGTGCCAGCAGCCCTCGGAGCGGGGGGGCTTACGAGCAGTTCTTC. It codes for CASSPRSGGAYEQFF.

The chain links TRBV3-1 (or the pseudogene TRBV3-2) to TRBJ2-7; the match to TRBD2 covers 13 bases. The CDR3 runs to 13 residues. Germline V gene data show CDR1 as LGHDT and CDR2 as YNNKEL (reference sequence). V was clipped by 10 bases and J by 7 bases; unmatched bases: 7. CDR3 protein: CATSRTSGGEQYF. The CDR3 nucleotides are TGTGCCACCTCTAGGACTAGCGGGGGAGAGCAGTACTTC.